This T cell receptor beta chain emerged from a study of T cell repertoires in cytomegalovirus infection. Regarding the study as a whole: HLA-C-restricted CMV-specific TCR beta clonotypes were dominant in the ex vivo response. Cumulative frequency of public TCR beta families picked out carriers of CMV plus the relevant HLA.

This clonotype was detected ten times or more. Antigen specificity is unknown. TCRdb redid the calling of the reads with MiXCR, one entry per CDR3 protein. The table has more than 350,000 distinct CDR3 sequences, approximately 30% seen once. Trimming left V 7 bases short and J 9 bases short, with 16 bases between. Germline V gene lookup returns CDR1 SGHVS and CDR2 FNYEAQ. CDR3 length equals 14 residues. The sequenced sample consisted of PBMCs. This TCR was sampled from a human donor in good health (CMV status not recorded). Some clones in this sample may be carry-over from other donors' samples. V is TRBV7-6 and J is TRBJ1-6, with D maybe TRBD1 (5 bases). CDR3 protein: CASTAGRGSSPLHF. The CDR3 DNA reads as TGTGCCAGCACCGCGGGACGGGGTAGTTCACCCCTCCACTTT.